This section outlines one T cell receptor beta chain sequence together with its context. TCRdb reprocessed the 5' RACE reads and stores each CDR3 protein as one record, lacking DNA. The record lists hundreds of thousands of distinct CDR3 sequences, of which the ten most abundant hold around 3.3%. This entry comes from a study of T cells expressing NK-cell markers. Overall study: Eight donors were sequenced, seven testing HCMV-seropositive and one testing seronegative.

Germline-derived CDR1 and CDR2 are LGHNA and YSLEER. The CDR3 is 15 amino acids. Sequencing used blood T cells: a sorted CD56 or NKG2C T cell subset, CD4+ or CD8+ T cells, or bulk PBMC T cells (not recorded which). J is TRBJ2-5 and V is TRBV4-3; without DNA, the TCRdb call of TRBD1 cannot be checked. The receptor was isolated from a man aged 18 to 29 in good health. The CDR3 loop reads CASSQGTGRQETQYF.